This TCR beta chain came from a study of cytomegalovirus exposure and HLA in healthy donors. About the research overall: Across roughly 400 genotyped donors, more than 75% landed in the Caucasian-associated ancestry cluster. The study's findings and limits: Usually a TCR sequence was rare, but some public TCRs were found in many donors. Upon later analysis, TCR association rates were observed to vary by HLA locus, being highest for DRB1 and lowest for HLA-C.

The V and J ends lost 2 bases and 3 bases respectively, with 5 bases between them. The CDR3 sequence is 13 residues long. Germline V gene sequence: CDR1 ENHRY, CDR2 SYGVKD. PCR used 60 Vbeta primers and 13 Jbeta primers. The repertoire was sequenced with immunoSEQ multiplex PCR; TCRdb's copy has only in-frame clones and lacks some. The sample lists about 130,000 clones; approximately 80% were seen once. In the case of this clone: Antigen specificity is unknown.

The TCR was taken from a man younger than 40 in good health and CMV-seronegative. The rearrangement links TRBV10-3 to TRBJ2-1; no clear D. Sequencing was performed on PBMCs. CDR3 amino acids: CAISEEYYNEQFF. CDR3 DNA: TGTGCCATCAGTGAGGAGTACTACAATGAGCAGTTCTTC.